These T cell receptor beta chains were read from a single sample in a study of blood T cell repertoires in COVID-19. Method: immunoSEQ multiplex PCR; TCRdb's copy keeps in-frame clones and lacks some. The sample yields around 220,000 clones, roughly nine tenths seen once. Material: peripheral blood. All receptors come from a woman in her forties or fifties with acute or convalescent COVID-19. CDR3s leave out the opening cysteine and the closing phenylalanine or tryptophan.

V,length,CDR3
TRBV6-1,8,ASSEFYIY
TRBV6-5,11,ATRGGFSYEQY
TRBV6-5,13,ASSYRGTSNYGYT
TRBV19,13,ASGSGQKNTGELF
TRBV3-1/TRBV3-2,13,ASSPGLAGVNEQF
TRBV27,12,ASNVAGNTGELF
TRBV19,11,ASSLTGNYGYT
TRBV3-1/TRBV3-2,14,ASSPRVRQGGWGYT
TRBV11-2,12,ASSPSTDSYEQY
TRBV30,12,ACMSTGRRYGYT
TRBV5-1,10,ASRTQGDTQY
TRBV11-2,12,ASSPGVAGYEQY
TRBV9,14,ASSVEGLPGLDTQY
TRBV6-2/TRBV6-3,13,ASTPGQNIFYEQY
TRBV2,9,ASSEARGNT
TRBV15,14,ATSSENRGRNQPQH
TRBV6-2/TRBV6-3,16,ASSTNLAGGPSLETQY
TRBV29-1,11,SVQKGLGNTIY
TRBV3-1/TRBV3-2,15,ASSQGERGVQSYEQY
TRBV19,11,ASGQIINEKLF
TRBV20-1,11,SASGGINYEQY
TRBV9,11,ASSVGGYETQY
TRBV5-1,12,ASSLGQGSYGYT
TRBV14,15,ASSQGLAGGHTDTQY
TRBV19,13,ASSPSLGVNYGYT
TRBV4-1,12,ASSQRTEDQPQH
TRBV18,12,ASSLQGSGNTIY
TRBV2,11,ASSEQGAGEQY
TRBV2,10,ASIIDREEQF
TRBV24-1,14,ATSDLHRGFDYGYT
TRBV5-1,14,ASSLSRPSGGNEQF
TRBV24-1,13,ATSDLSESGQPQH
TRBV7-2,13,ASSLGPGLEETQY
TRBV19,11,ASNRQFNSPLH
TRBV19,11,ASSEDRGGGYT
TRBV18,14,ASSPPSRGSTDTQY
TRBV14,13,ASSQGQGWNNEQF
TRBV19,13,ASSVQGANTGELF
TRBV19,14,ASRGMGQVSGNTIY
TRBV3-1/TRBV3-2,13,ASSQVDRESNEQF
TRBV7-2,13,ASSFGQGDNSPLH
TRBV19,10,ASKERRGGYT
TRBV3-1/TRBV3-2,13,ASSQGGTSGTEQY
TRBV6-2/TRBV6-3,15,ASSYDRASGPTDTQY
TRBV5-6,11,ASRPTASWGYT
TRBV12-3/TRBV12-4,10,AQGGDSGGYT
TRBV5-5,13,ASSSPSGSTDTQY
TRBV20-1,14,SASGGVIPGNQPQH
TRBV7-2,11,ASSLGGGYEQY
TRBV12-3/TRBV12-4,11,ASSSPPNTEAF
TRBV6-2/TRBV6-3,14,ASSSETGQSNQPQH
TRBV11-3,9,ASSSRSRQY
TRBV15,13,ATSRDGAGGEKLF
TRBV7-9,13,ASRRDASSYNEQF
TRBV2,13,ASSAEETNTGELF
TRBV10-3,13,AISESYRDTGEAF
TRBV5-8,11,ASSSQGWYGYT
TRBV19,11,ASATGSYNEQF
TRBV18,12,ASSANRGQETQY
TRBV29-1,12,SAGTTLRTDTQY